The 17 T cell receptor beta chains presented below share a single source sample, sequenced in a study of T cell repertoires and Cas9 in healthy adults. Sequenced by immunoSEQ multiplex PCR; TCRdb stores in-frame clones only, minus some. Among more than 20,000 clones listed, roughly 90% were seen once. Sequenced sample: CD4+ effector T cells (CD127+, CD25-, CD137-, CD154-) from PBMCs; culture status not recorded. Source of these receptors: a human donor in good health.

DNA for the CDR3: TGCGCCAGCAGCTTGACAGCGAACGTGGAGACCCAGTACTTC. It translates to CASSLTANVETQYF. This chain uses TRBV5-1 with TRBJ2-5; D gene ambiguous. The CDR3 sequence is 14 residues long. Trimming took 1 base from V and 5 from J, leaving 12 bases between them. CDR1 is SGHRS, CDR2 YFSETQ, per germline.

This clone was detected once. The CDR3 DNA sequence: TGTGCCAGCAGTTACAGGGGGGGTGAGACCCAGTACTTC. Translation: CASSYRGGETQYF. The genes are TRBV6-6 and TRBJ2-5, with D possibly matching TRBD2 (7 bases). The germline gives CDR1 MNHNY, CDR2 SVGAGI (reference sequence). The CDR3 covers 13 residues. The germline V and J ends were trimmed by 2 bases and 5 bases, with 9 bases remaining between them.

The chain links TRBV25-1 to TRBJ2-2, with 10 bases aligning to TRBD1. The V and J ends lost 1 base and 7 bases, in that order; junction bases with no gene match: 12. The length of the CDR3 is 18 residues. Germline lookup yields CDR1 MGHDK and CDR2 SYGVNS. The CDR3 nucleotides are TGTGCCAGCAGTGAATGGACCGGGACAGGGGACGTTGGCGGGGAGCTGTTTTTT. Its translation is CASSEWTGTGDVGGELFF.

The V gene is TRBV2, the J gene TRBJ1-5; 7 bases are shared with TRBD1. V was pared by 7 bases and J by 3 bases, with 6 bases of the junction left unmatched. Germline loops: CDR1 SNHLY, CDR2 FYNNEI. There are 14 residues in the CDR3. Here the CDR3 reads CASTRQGNNQPQHF. CDR3 sequence (DNA): TGTGCCAGCACGCGACAGGGAAACAATCAGCCCCAGCATTTT.

CDR3 coding DNA: TGTGCCAGCAGTTACCGGAGACAGGGGGCCGGGGAGCTGTTTTTT. Protein sequence: CASSYRRQGAGELFF. The chain carries TRBV6-6 and TRBJ2-2; 9 bases line up with TRBD1. Per the germline V gene, CDR1 is MNHNY and CDR2 is SVGAGI (reference sequence). This CDR3 is built from 15 residues. Germline trimming cut 2 bases from V and 6 bases from J; bases unmatched to any gene: 4.

This clone has a single count. This chain links TRBV5-8 with TRBJ2-7; D is uncertain. Trimming took off 5 bases at V and 3 bases at J, with 12 bases between the two ends. Germline V gives CDR1 SGHTS, CDR2 YDEGEE. The length of the CDR3 is 13 residues. This chain's CDR3 is CASRAGGIYEQYF. As DNA, the CDR3 is TGTGCCAGCAGGGCAGGCGGTATCTACGAGCAGTACTTC.

The J gene is TRBJ1-1, the V gene TRBV2, with D possibly matching TRBD1 (5 bases). The CDR3 is 15 amino acids. V was trimmed by 3 bases and J by 2 bases, leaving 13 bases between them. Germline CDR1 and CDR2: SNHLY and FYNNEI. The CDR3 DNA follows: TGTGCCAGCAGTGACCCGGGGCTTATTAACACTGAAGCTTTCTTT. Its protein is CASSDPGLINTEAFF.

V and J are TRBV6-4 and TRBJ1-5, with a tentative D call TRBD1 (6 bases). Trimming left V 4 bases short and J 5 bases short, with 15 bases between. The V gene's germline CDR1 is MRHNA and CDR2 SNTAGT. The CDR3 runs to 15 residues. CDR3 DNA sequence: TGTGCCAGCAGTGTCTTAACAGGGTTTCATCAGCCCCAGCATTTT. Translating it yields CASSVLTGFHQPQHF.

This chain joins TRBV6-6 and TRBJ1-4; 7 positions agree with TRBD1. The germline V gene has CDR1 MNHNY and CDR2 SVGAGI (reference sequence). The CDR3 has 15 residues. V shed 6 bases and J 0 bases; nucleotides not matched to a gene: 4. The CDR3 sequence is CASSYGQATNEKLFF. The CDR3 DNA reads as TGTGCCAGCAGCTACGGACAGGCAACTAATGAAAAACTGTTTTTT.

The rearrangement links TRBV7-9 to TRBJ1-3, with a weak D call TRBD1 (5 bases). CDR1 is SEHNR and CDR2 is FQNEAQ in the germline V gene (reference sequence). V shed 4 bases and J shed 0 bases, with 13 bases lying between them. CDR3 length: 16 amino acids. CDR3 DNA: TGTGCCAGCAGCTCGCTCCGGGACTCCTCTGGAAACACCATATATTTT. Translating gives CASSSLRDSSGNTIYF.

The V call is TRBV10-1, the J call TRBJ2-2; unclear D gene. The CDR3 totals 13 residues. V lost 3 bases and J 0 bases, leaving 2 bases between the germline ends. Germline V CDR1 and CDR2: WNHNN, SYGVQD (reference sequence). The DNA of the CDR3 is TGCGCCAGCAGTGACCCGAACACCGGGGAGCTGTTTTTT. Protein sequence: CASSDPNTGELFF.

The chain joins TRBV6-5 to TRBJ2-7; D gene ambiguous. The CDR3 extends over 14 amino acids. V gave up 6 bases and J gave up 6 bases, with 18 bases separating them. The germline gives CDR1 MNHEY, CDR2 SVGAGI. The CDR3 reads CASREVRDSPEQYF. CDR3 bases: TGTGCCAGCAGAGAGGTCCGAGACTCACCCGAGCAGTACTTC.

The chain joins TRBV19 to TRBJ2-1; 9 bases align to TRBD1. Germline V CDR1 and CDR2: LNHDA, SQIVND (reference sequence). The CDR3 is 17 amino acids. With 4 bases clipped from V and 0 bases from J, the junction kept 7 bases outside the gene matches. For the CDR3, the DNA is TGTGCCAGTAGTAGGCGGACAGGGGTTTCCTCCTACAATGAGCAGTTCTTC. Translated, it gives CASSRRTGVSSYNEQFF.

The rearrangement links TRBV6-1 to TRBJ1-4, with a possible D match to TRBD1 (6 bases). The V end lost 4 bases, the J end lost 7 bases, and 16 bases lay between the germline ends. The CDR3 is 15 residues long. Per germline, CDR1 MNHNS and CDR2 SASEGT. The CDR3 nucleotides read TGTGCCAGCAGTGCTACCGGGACATATGCTGAAAAACTGTTTTTT. Its protein is CASSATGTYAEKLFF.

This chain uses TRBV5-6 with TRBJ1-5, with D maybe TRBD1 (6 bases). V lost 2 bases to trimming and J lost 4 bases, with 13 bases between them. The CDR3 loop spans 15 amino acids. Germline V gene data show CDR1 as SGHDT and CDR2 as YYEEEE. Here the CDR3 reads CASSFRGLVNQPQHF. The DNA of the CDR3 is TGTGCCAGCAGCTTCAGGGGATTAGTTAATCAGCCCCAGCATTTT.

This clone was seen more than once but under ten times. The chain recombines TRBV6-5 with TRBJ2-2, with 8 bases lining up with TRBD2. J lost 3 bases, V lost 8 bases, and 8 bases had no gene match. The CDR3 spans 15 residues. Germline loops: CDR1 MNHEY, CDR2 SVGAGI. The CDR3 spells CASRTGGADTGELFF. The CDR3 nucleotides are TGTGCCAGCCGAACGGGGGGGGCGGACACCGGGGAGCTGTTTTTT.

CDR3 in amino acids: CASSLVGALGYEQYF. The CDR3 bases are TGTGCCAGCAGCTTAGTTGGTGCTCTGGGGTACGAGCAGTACTTC. J is TRBJ2-7 and V is TRBV7-2; D is unresolved. The CDR3 has 15 residues. Trimming cost V 1 base and J 4 bases, with 14 bases left between them. Germline V gives CDR1 SGHTA, CDR2 FQGNSA. Full variable domain (outside the CDR3, taken from reference TRBV7-2 and TRBJ2-7): GAGVSQSPSNKVTEKGKDVELRCDPISGHTALYWYRQSLGQGLEFLIYFQGNSAPDKSGLPSDRFSAERTGGSVSTLTIQRTQQEDSAVYLCASSLVGALGYEQYFGPGTRLTVT.